Below, 8 T cell receptor beta chains from the same sample are listed, as sequenced in a study of blood T cell repertoires in COVID-19. Sequenced by immunoSEQ multiplex PCR; TCRdb stores in-frame clones only, minus some. This table has over 350,000 clones, more than 70% appearing once. Sample: PBMCs or T cells enriched from blood (not recorded which). These receptors all come from a young woman who had recovered from COVID-19.

This clone was seen only once. V gene TRBV12-3 or TRBV12-4 combines with J gene TRBJ1-2, with D maybe TRBD1 (5 bases). The CDR3 totals 13 residues. Trimming left V 6 bases short and J 6 bases short, with 14 bases between. The CDR3 DNA sequence: TGTGCCAGCAGCGGGGGGAATCGGAATGGCTACACCTTC. Amino acid sequence: CASSGGNRNGYTF.

V usage is TRBV4-1 and J usage is TRBJ2-1; D not resolved. The CDR3 extends over 15 amino acids. Germline CDR1 and CDR2: MGHRA and YSYEKL. The germline V and J ends were trimmed by 3 bases and 5 bases, with 14 bases remaining between them. This chain's CDR3 is CASSQNIRENNEQFF. CDR3 DNA sequence: TGCGCCAGCAGCCAGAATATCCGAGAAAACAATGAGCAGTTCTTC.

The chain carries TRBV28 and TRBJ2-7; possible D gene TRBD1, 6 bases. CDR1 and CDR2 from the germline V gene are MDHEN and SYDVKM. The V end was cut by 6 bases, the J end by 0 bases, with 15 bases between. The CDR3 sequence is 15 residues long. This CDR3 reads CASRDSGTNSYEQYF. In DNA, the CDR3 is TGTGCCAGCAGGGACTCCGGGACAAACTCCTACGAGCAGTACTTC.

On this clone itself: The sample holds other DNA sequences that translate to the same CDR3. The genes are TRBV7-9 and TRBJ1-3; 8 bases are a match to TRBD1. Germline values: CDR1 SEHNR, CDR2 FQNEAQ (reference sequence). This CDR3 has 14 residues. The trim removed 1 base at V and 4 bases at J, leaving 0 bases unmatched. CDR3: CASSLGQGGNTIYF. The CDR3 coding sequence is TGTGCCAGCAGCTTAGGACAGGGGGGAAACACCATATATTTT.

The chain is built from TRBV28 and TRBJ2-2; no reliable D call. The CDR3 runs 15 residues. The V gene's germline CDR1 is MDHEN and CDR2 SYDVKM. Trimming cost V 4 bases and J 5 bases, with 14 bases left between them. The CDR3 protein is CASSSYPTETGELFF. The DNA of the CDR3 is TGTGCCAGCAGTTCCTACCCTACAGAGACCGGGGAGCTGTTTTTT. The entire variable domain, with the rest obtained from reference TRBV28 and TRBJ2-2, is as follows: DVKVTQSSRYLVKRTGEKVFLECVQDMDHENMFWYRQDPGLGLRLIYFSYDVKMKEKGDIPEGYSVSREKKERFSLILESASTNQTSMYLCASSSYPTETGELFFGEGSRLTVL.

This sequence joins TRBV12-3 or TRBV12-4 and TRBJ1-2; TRBD1 matches 8 bases. Germline trimming cut 1 base from V and 7 bases from J; bases unmatched to any gene: 2. The CDR3 loop spans 13 amino acids. The CDR3 loop reads CASSLDRGAGYTF. The CDR3 DNA reads as TGTGCCAGCAGTTTAGACAGGGGGGCTGGCTACACCTTC.

The J gene is TRBJ1-1, the V gene TRBV9, with D possibly being TRBD1 (6 bases). The CDR3 totals 14 residues. With 2 bases removed from V and 4 bases from J, the gap between germline ends came to 12 bases. Germline V gene lookup returns CDR1 SGDLS and CDR2 YYNGEE. CDR3 loop: CASSVGLGGTEAFF. The CDR3 coding sequence is TGTGCCAGCAGCGTGGGGTTAGGGGGCACTGAAGCTTTCTTT.

The chain uses TRBV29-1 and TRBJ1-1, with D perhaps matching TRBD1 (5 bases). The germline gives CDR1 SQVTM, CDR2 ANQGSEA. V dropped 1 base and J dropped 0 bases, with 18 bases sitting between them. The CDR3 loop spans 17 amino acids. The CDR3 sequence: CSVEGRGQGWMNTEAFF. CDR3 in DNA: TGCAGCGTTGAAGGTCGAGGCCAGGGATGGATGAACACTGAAGCTTTCTTT.